The 27 T cell receptor beta chains below all came from one sample that was sequenced in a study of cytomegalovirus exposure and HLA in healthy donors. PCR employed 60 Vbeta and 13 Jbeta primers. Sequencing was performed with immunoSEQ multiplex PCR; in TCRdb, only in-frame clones are kept and a portion is missing. Among around 130,000 clones listed, roughly 79% were seen once. Sequencing was carried out using PBMCs. These receptors came from a woman in her forties or fifties in good health and CMV-seronegative.

The CDR3 is CASSLVGLAALPFF. CDR3 in DNA: TGTGCCAGCAGCTTAGTTGGCCTCGCCGCTCTCCCGTTCTTC. The chain is built from TRBV11-3 and TRBJ2-1; no reliable D call. This CDR3 spans 14 amino acids. Germline V CDR1 and CDR2: SGHNT, YENEEA. V was trimmed by 1 base and J by 15 bases, leaving 19 bases between them.

This chain uses TRBV29-1 with TRBJ1-1; D gene uncertain. The germline V gene encodes CDR1 SQVTM and CDR2 ANQGSEA. CDR3 length: 13 amino acids. With 3 bases removed from V and 6 bases from J, the gap between germline ends came to 14 bases. CDR3 DNA sequence: TGCAGCGTTGACAGAGGTCTTGTATCTGAAGCTTTCTTT. This sequence encodes CSVDRGLVSEAFF.

This clone was picked up one time. The chain has TRBV2 and TRBJ1-1, with a tentative D call TRBD1 (5 bases). The CDR3 is made up of 15 amino acids. CDR1 and CDR2 from the germline V gene are SNHLY and FYNNEI. V lost 6 bases, J lost 2 bases, and 16 bases lay in between. CDR3 in DNA: TGTGCCAGCAGCGGAATCAGGGTAGGAAACACTGAAGCTTTCTTT. Its protein product is CASSGIRVGNTEAFF.

The table lists this clone with a count of one. This chain joins TRBV19 and TRBJ1-1; D gene unclear. The ends were cut back, 10 bases at V and 3 bases at J, with 15 bases in the middle. CDR3 length: 13 amino acids. Germline V gene sequence: CDR1 LNHDA, CDR2 SQIVND (reference sequence). The CDR3 is CATKEVQDTEAFF. DNA for the CDR3: TGTGCCACCAAGGAGGTTCAGGACACTGAAGCTTTCTTT.

This clone was counted once. V and J are TRBV29-1 and TRBJ2-7; 7 bases fit TRBD1. The CDR3 contains 12 residues. Trimming took 4 bases from V and 1 from J; bases not matched to a gene: 1. Germline-derived CDR1 and CDR2 are SQVTM and ANQGSEA. In DNA form, the CDR3 reads TGCAGCGTTGGGGACAGTTCCTACGAGCAGTACGTC. Protein sequence: CSVGDSSYEQYV.

This clone has a handful of counts. The V gene is TRBV4-3, the J gene TRBJ2-1; 9 bases agree with TRBD2. J lost 9 bases, V lost 5 bases, and 11 bases had no gene match. The germline gives CDR1 LGHNA, CDR2 YSLEER. CDR3 length: 15 amino acids. The DNA of the CDR3 is TGCGCCAGCAGCTCTGCGCTAGCGGGAACAGGTGAGCAGTTCTTC. Residues: CASSSALAGTGEQFF.

The chain combines TRBV4-3 with TRBJ2-1, with TRBD2 as a possible D gene (6 bases). CDR1 is LGHNA and CDR2 is YSLEER in the germline V gene. The V end was cut by 1 base, the J end by 1 base, with 11 bases between. The CDR3 loop spans 16 amino acids. Written as DNA, the CDR3 is TGCGCCAGCAGCCAAGGGGGACTTGCTTCCTACAATGAGCAGTTCTTC. As protein: CASSQGGLASYNEQFF.

The rearrangement links TRBV19 to TRBJ2-7, with TRBD2 identical over 12 bases. Germline assignment: CDR1 LNHDA and CDR2 SQIVND (reference sequence). The CDR3 is 19 amino acids. The V segment lost 7 bases and the J segment 1 base; nucleotides outside the gene matches: 17. This CDR3 reads CASTPARWTSGARSYEQYV. CDR3 sequence (DNA): TGTGCCAGTACCCCAGCGCGGTGGACTAGCGGGGCCAGATCCTACGAGCAGTACGTC.

The chain has TRBV19 and TRBJ2-1; 8 bases fit TRBD2. This CDR3 comprises 16 residues. The V gene end was trimmed by 2 bases and the J gene end by 4 bases; junction bases not matched to a gene: 7. CDR1 LNHDA and CDR2 SQIVND come from the germline V gene (reference sequence). The CDR3 nucleotides read TGTGCCAGTAGTATAAGTGAGACTAGCGCTTACAATGAGCAGTTCTTC. This sequence encodes CASSISETSAYNEQFF.

This clone was seen a few times. V and J are TRBV19 and TRBJ2-3; 14 bases align to TRBD2. Germline CDR1 reads LNHDA; CDR2 reads SQIVND (reference sequence). This CDR3 is 18 amino acids long. V lost 1 base and J lost 5; bases outside the gene matches: 8. CDR3 in amino acids: CASSIGLGLAGGKDTQYF. In DNA form, the CDR3 reads TGTGCCAGTAGTATAGGACTCGGACTAGCGGGAGGAAAAGATACGCAGTATTTT.

The J gene is TRBJ2-1, the V gene TRBV11-3; D may be TRBD1 (5 bases). With 1 base removed from V and 8 bases from J, the gap between germline ends came to 12 bases. The germline V gene has CDR1 SGHNT and CDR2 YENEEA. The CDR3 is 14 amino acids. The CDR3 nucleotides are TGTGCCAGCAGCTTAGGCAGGGTCGTCTATGAGCAGTTCTTC. This encodes CASSLGRVVYEQFF.

J is TRBJ1-1 and V is TRBV7-2; D is unclear. Looked up from germline, CDR1 is SGHTA and CDR2 is FQGNSA. Trimming removed 7 bases from V and 1 base from J, with 16 bases in between. The CDR3 extends over 15 amino acids. The CDR3 region is CASTLFQAGNTEAFF. The CDR3 bases are TGTGCCAGCACGCTTTTCCAGGCAGGGAACACTGAAGCTTTCTTT. The full variable domain, in which reference TRBV7-2 and TRBJ1-1 provide the parts outside the CDR3, is GAGVSQSPSNKVTEKGKDVELRCDPISGHTALYWYRQSLGQGLEFLIYFQGNSAPDKSGLPSDRFSAERTGGSVSTLTIQRTQQEDSAVYLCASTLFQAGNTEAFFGQGTRLTVV.

V is TRBV7-2 and J is TRBJ2-3, with D tentatively TRBD1 (5 bases). Germline CDR1 reads SGHTA; CDR2 reads FQGNSA. The V gene lost 1 base and the J gene lost 0 bases, with 11 bases spanning the gap. The CDR3 is made up of 16 amino acids. The CDR3 DNA reads as TGTGCCAGCAGCTTAGTCCGCAGGGTTAGCACAGATACGCAGTATTTT. Translated, it gives CASSLVRRVSTDTQYF.

The chain has TRBV6-1 and TRBJ2-3; possible D gene TRBD1, 5 bases. The V end was cut by 4 bases, the J end by 2 bases, with 13 bases between. This CDR3 contains 15 residues. CDR1 and CDR2 from the germline V gene are MNHNS and SASEGT. Here the CDR3 DNA reads TGTGCCAGCAGTGCTAAGGGGCCCCCCACAGATACGCAGTATTTT. Translating gives CASSAKGPPTDTQYF.

About this clone itself: One end of the junction is discordant with germline, which a read error may explain. The CDR3 coding sequence is TGTGCCAGCAGTTTTCCAGGGTTTGGCTACCCCTTC. Translated, it gives CASSFPGFGYPF. This chain links TRBV27 with TRBJ1-2, with a possible D match to TRBD1 (5 bases). There are 12 residues in the CDR3. Germline assignment: CDR1 MNHEY and CDR2 SMNVEV (reference sequence).

The V and J genes are TRBV9 and TRBJ2-1; 7 bases align to TRBD2. Germline trimming cut 0 bases from V and 8 bases from J; bases unmatched to any gene: 8. This CDR3 region has 15 residues. Germline V CDR1 and CDR2: SGDLS, YYNGEE. CDR3 in amino acids: CASSVVGGSSYEQFF. In DNA, the CDR3 is TGTGCCAGCAGCGTAGTGGGCGGGAGTTCCTATGAGCAGTTCTTC. The entire variable domain, with the rest obtained from reference TRBV9 and TRBJ2-1, is as follows: DSGVTQTPKHLITATGQRVTLRCSPRSGDLSVYWYQQSLDQGLQFLIQYYNGEERAKGNILERFSAQQFPDLHSELNLSSLELGDSALYFCASSVVGGSSYEQFFGPGTRLTVL.

This clone was picked up one time. The chain links TRBV5-1 to TRBJ2-3, with D maybe TRBD2 (6 bases). V lost 0 bases and J lost 0, with 8 bases in between. Germline V lookup: CDR1 SGHRS, CDR2 YFSETQ. The CDR3 covers 15 residues. The CDR3 nucleotides read TGCGCCAGCAGCTTGGTGGAGGGTAGCACAGATACGCAGTATTTT. This gives the protein CASSLVEGSTDTQYF.

J is TRBJ2-3 and V is TRBV18; TRBD1 matches 8 bases. Losses at the gene ends were 4 bases for V and 4 bases for J; bases not matched to a gene: 7. The germline CDR1 and CDR2 sequences are KGHSH and LQKENI. The CDR3 is made up of 15 amino acids. CDR3 nucleotide sequence: TGTGCCAGCTCACAGGGACAGGCAAGGTCAGATACGCAGTATTTT. Encoded protein: CASSQGQARSDTQYF.

The V and J genes are TRBV9 and TRBJ1-2; TRBD1 matches 9 bases. CDR3 length: 15 amino acids. V was clipped by 4 bases and J by 4 bases; unmatched bases: 8. Germline V CDR1 and CDR2: SGDLS, YYNGEE. CDR3: CASSLGTGQAYGYTF. The CDR3 DNA is TGTGCCAGCAGCCTAGGGACAGGGCAGGCCTATGGCTACACCTTC.

This rearrangement joins TRBV27 to TRBJ2-1, with a weak D call TRBD1 (5 bases). In germline, CDR1 is MNHEY, CDR2 SMNVEV (reference sequence). The CDR3 is 11 amino acids. Trimming pared 8 bases from V and 8 bases from J, leaving 10 bases between. CDR3 sequence: CASDSGHEQFF. The DNA of the CDR3 is TGTGCCAGCGACAGTGGCCATGAGCAGTTCTTC.

V is TRBV30 and J is TRBJ2-6; D not resolved. This CDR3 region has 14 residues. Germline lookup yields CDR1 GTSNPN and CDR2 SVGIG (reference sequence). V was shortened by 2 bases and J by 0 bases, with 5 bases between the two germline ends. CDR3: CAWSTTSGANVLTF. Here the CDR3 DNA reads TGTGCCTGGAGTACTACCTCTGGGGCCAACGTCCTGACTTTC.

The V gene is TRBV15, the J gene TRBJ2-2; D is uncertain. Trimming left V 6 bases short and J 1 base short, with 6 bases between. Germline-derived CDR1 and CDR2 are LNHNV and YYDKDF (reference sequence). The CDR3 runs to 13 residues. CDR3 bases: TGTGCCACCAGGGGCGAGAACACCGGGGAGCTGTTTTTT. This encodes CATRGENTGELFF.

V is TRBV6-1 and J is TRBJ2-3; D not resolved. This CDR3 contains 15 residues. Germline lookup yields CDR1 MNHNS and CDR2 SASEGT. Trimming stripped 6 bases from V and 0 bases from J, with 13 bases between. The CDR3 sequence: CASSLQSTSTDTQYF. The CDR3 nucleotides are TGTGCCAGCAGCTTACAGAGTACTAGCACAGATACGCAGTATTTT.

The genes are TRBV5-4 and TRBJ2-2; the match to TRBD1 covers 9 bases. J gave up 6 bases and V 3 bases, and 6 bases lay outside the gene matches. CDR3 length equals 15 residues. Germline-derived CDR1 and CDR2 are SGHNT and YYREEE (reference sequence). For the CDR3, the DNA is TGTGCCAGCAGCTCGACAGGGGGTTTTGCCGGGGAGCTGTTTTTT. Protein sequence: CASSSTGGFAGELFF.

There are a few counts of this clone. The chain has TRBV4-2 and TRBJ2-2; 11 positions agree with TRBD2. From germline, CDR1 is LGHNA and CDR2 YNFKEQ. V trimming: 4 bases; J trimming: 1 base; junction bases outside the gene matches: 2. The CDR3 has 16 residues. The CDR3 DNA reads as TGTGCCAGCAGCCGGCTAGCGGGAGGGAACACCGGGGAGCTGTTTTTT. Its protein is CASSRLAGGNTGELFF.

The gene calls are TRBV10-3 and TRBJ2-7; 9 bases are a match to TRBD1. With 6 bases clipped from V and 3 bases from J, the junction kept 3 bases outside the gene matches. CDR3 length: 13 amino acids. The germline gives CDR1 ENHRY, CDR2 SYGVKD. CDR3 bases: TGTGCCATCAGAGGACAGGGGAACTACGAGCAGTACTTC. Protein: CAIRGQGNYEQYF.

Concerning this clone: An end of the junction differs from the germline gene, which may be a read error. This chain uses TRBV28 with TRBJ1-5, with a tentative D call TRBD1 (6 bases). This CDR3 region has 14 residues. The germline V gene has CDR1 MDHEN and CDR2 SYDVKM. CDR3 amino acids: CAILSNRVRQPQNF. In DNA, the CDR3 is TGTGCCATCCTCTCCAACAGGGTCCGTCAGCCCCAGAATTTT.